This T cell receptor (beta chain) was profiled in a study of T cells in tumors after PD-1 blockade. Study background: Each patient got pembrolizumab 200 mg every 3 weeks or cemiplimab 350 mg every 2 weeks. Daily vismodegib 150 mg continued in a subset of anti-PD-1-treated patients.

Generated by immunoSEQ multiplex PCR, the TCRdb table keeps only in-frame clones and is missing some. Of tens of thousands of clones listed, approximately 79% are singletons. CDR3 length: 12 residues. Trimming pared 7 bases from V and 3 bases from J, leaving 5 bases between. Germline loops: CDR1 KGHDR, CDR2 SFDVKD. Tumor or blood genomic DNA was sequenced, with inputs of about 616 ng to 6,500 ng. The sequence was collected from a human donor with basal cell carcinoma. The chain uses TRBV24-1 and TRBJ1-4; D is unclear. This sample comprised PBMCs, obtained before anti-PD-1 treatment. CDR3 sequence (DNA): TGTGCCACCAGCGGGGCTAATGAAAAACTGTTTTTT. Residues: CATSGANEKLFF.